Detailed here is one TCR beta chain. Generated by immunoSEQ multiplex PCR, the TCRdb table keeps only in-frame clones and is missing some. This sample has around 80,000 clones, with roughly 86% found just once. The data belong to a study of control samples from healthy donors and cancer patients. The CDR3 spans 10 residues. The sample consisted of blood. The sequence came from a man aged 50-59 years in good health. This rearrangement joins TRBV21-1 to TRBJ2-5; TRBD1 is taken as the D call from the table, unchecked against the DNA. TRBV21-1 is recorded as a pseudogene. CDR3 amino acids: CGAYVETQYF. As DNA, the CDR3 is TGTGGGGCTTACGTAGAGACCCAGTACTTC.